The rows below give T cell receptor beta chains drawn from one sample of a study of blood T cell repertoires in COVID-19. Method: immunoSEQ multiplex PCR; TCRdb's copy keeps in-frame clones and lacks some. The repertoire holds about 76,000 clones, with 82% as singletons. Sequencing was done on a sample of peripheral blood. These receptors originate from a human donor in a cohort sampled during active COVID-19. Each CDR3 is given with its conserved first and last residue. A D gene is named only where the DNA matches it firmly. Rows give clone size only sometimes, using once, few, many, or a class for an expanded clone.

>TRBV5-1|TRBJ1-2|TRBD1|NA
CASSPTDREDGYTF
TGCGCCAGCAGCCCCACGGACAGGGAGGATGGCTACACCTTC
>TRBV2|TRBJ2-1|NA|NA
CARERAGDEQFF
TGTGCTCGCGAGCGGGCGGGCGATGAGCAGTTCTTC
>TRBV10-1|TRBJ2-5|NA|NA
CASSDRVRETQYF
TGCGCCAGCAGTGATCGGGTGAGGGAGACCCAGTACTTC
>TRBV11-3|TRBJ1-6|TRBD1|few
CASSFRAGQSSYNSPLHF
TGTGCCAGCAGCTTTAGGGCGGGACAGAGCTCCTATAATTCACCCCTCCACTTT
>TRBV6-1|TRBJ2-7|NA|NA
CASSELSYEQYF
TGTGCCAGCAGTGAACTCAGTTACGAGCAGTACTTC
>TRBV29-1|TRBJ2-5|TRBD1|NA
CSALSATGETQYF
TGCAGCGCCCTGTCGGCGACAGGGGAGACCCAGTACTTC
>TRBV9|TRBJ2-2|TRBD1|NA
CASSVWGTGTLGTGELFF
TGTGCCAGCAGCGTATGGGGGACAGGGACCTTGGGCACCGGGGAGCTGTTTTTT
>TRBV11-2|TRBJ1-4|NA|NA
CASSPEGRGEKLFF
TGTGCCAGCAGCCCAGAAGGGAGAGGTGAAAAACTGTTTTTT
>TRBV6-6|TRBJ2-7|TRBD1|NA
CASSSHQGQFYEQYF
TGTGCCAGCAGTTCTCACCAGGGACAGTTCTACGAGCAGTACTTC
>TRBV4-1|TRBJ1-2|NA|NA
CASSQDYYGYTF
TGCGCCAGCAGCCAAGACTACTATGGCTACACCTTC
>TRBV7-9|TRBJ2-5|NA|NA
CASSPRSQETQYF
TGTGCCAGCAGCCCCCGGAGCCAAGAGACCCAGTACTTC
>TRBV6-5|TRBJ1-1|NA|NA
CASSYPGQRAFF
TGTGCCAGCAGTTACCCGGGACAAAGAGCTTTCTTT
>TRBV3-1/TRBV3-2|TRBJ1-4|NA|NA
CASSQWGSRNEKLFF
TGTGCCAGCAGCCAGTGGGGCAGCCGAAATGAAAAACTGTTTTTT
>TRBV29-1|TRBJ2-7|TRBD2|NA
CSVDGGGSSYEQYF
TGCAGCGTTGATGGCGGGGGGAGCTCCTACGAGCAGTACTTC
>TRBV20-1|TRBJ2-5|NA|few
CSASRSAGLQETQYF
TGCAGTGCTAGTCGGTCGGCGGGGCTCCAAGAGACCCAGTACTTC
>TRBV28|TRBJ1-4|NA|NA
CASRGGTTNEKLFF
TGTGCCAGCAGGGGGGGGACTACTAATGAAAAACTGTTTTTT
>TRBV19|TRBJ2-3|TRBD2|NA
CASSMEAGGPPDTQYF
TGTGCCAGTAGTATGGAGGCGGGGGGGCCGCCAGATACGCAGTATTTT
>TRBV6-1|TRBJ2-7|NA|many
CASSEMGEVIF
TGTGCCAGCAGTGAAATGGGAGAAGTGATCTTC
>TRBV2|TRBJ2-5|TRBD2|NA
CASSTPSGGQETQYF
TGTGCCAGCAGTACTCCTAGCGGGGGGCAAGAGACCCAGTACTTC
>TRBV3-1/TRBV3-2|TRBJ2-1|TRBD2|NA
CASSPGTTPNEQFF
TGTGCCAGCAGCCCAGGGACTACTCCCAATGAGCAGTTCTTC
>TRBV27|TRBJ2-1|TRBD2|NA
CASRRLAGGRSYNEQFF
TGTGCCAGCAGGAGACTAGCGGGGGGGCGATCCTACAATGAGCAGTTCTTC
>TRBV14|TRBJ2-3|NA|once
CASSQDRWRTDTQYF
TGTGCCAGCAGCCAAGATCGCTGGCGCACAGATACGCAGTATTTT
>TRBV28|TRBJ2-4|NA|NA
CASSLRGLTIAKNIQYF
TGTGCCAGCAGTTTAAGGGGTCTTACTATAGCCAAAAACATTCAGTACTTC
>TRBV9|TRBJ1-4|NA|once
CASSRSRGTNEKLFF
TGTGCCAGCAGCCGTAGCCGGGGGACTAATGAAAAACTGTTTTTT
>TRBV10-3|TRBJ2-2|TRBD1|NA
CAIREGQAAGELFF
TGTGCCATCAGGGAGGGACAGGCAGCCGGGGAGCTGTTTTTT
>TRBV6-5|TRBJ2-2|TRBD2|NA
CASITSGAYTGELFF
TGTGCCAGCATTACTAGCGGGGCCTACACCGGGGAGCTGTTTTTT